The next 18 T cell receptor beta chains were all read from a single sample in a study of CD8 T cell repertoires and HIV-1 epitope variants. Libraries were prepared by immunoSEQ multiplex PCR; TCRdb keeps only in-frame clonotypes and omits some of them. The sample holds 2,500 to 3,500 clones, roughly 66% seen once. No antigens are known for them. Sequenced sample: cultured CD8+ T cells derived from PBMCs. All receptors derive from a male donor with HIV.

This clone was seen more than once but under ten times. The chain links TRBV14 to TRBJ2-1, with D unresolved. The CDR3 loop spans 15 amino acids. V was cut by 0 bases and J by 2 bases, with 8 bases left in between. CDR1 SGHDN and CDR2 FVKESK come from the germline V gene. CDR3 sequence: CASSQDRKPYNEQFF. Here the CDR3 DNA reads TGTGCCAGCAGCCAAGATCGGAAGCCCTACAATGAGCAGTTCTTC.

Written as DNA, the CDR3 is TGCGCCAGCAGGGAGGGACCTGGGGCCAACGTCCTGACTTTC. It is translated as CASREGPGANVLTF. The chain is built from TRBV10-2 and TRBJ2-6; D is possibly TRBD2 (6 bases). V was cut by 6 bases and J by 2 bases, with 8 bases left in between. Germline values: CDR1 WSHSY, CDR2 SAAADI. CDR3 length: 14 amino acids.

This clone has just one count. V and J are TRBV5-4 and TRBJ2-7; TRBD1 or TRBD2 may be the D gene (6 bases each). This CDR3 region has 13 residues. V gave up 0 bases and J gave up 6 bases, with 10 bases separating them. Germline V gives CDR1 SGHNT, CDR2 YYREEE (reference sequence). The CDR3 DNA reads as TGTGCCAGCAGCTTGGGGGGGGCTTCCGAGCAGTACTTC. As protein: CASSLGGASEQYF.

This clone was observed a handful of times. The J gene is TRBJ2-4, the V gene TRBV19, with a possible D match to TRBD1 (6 bases). There are 14 residues in the CDR3. The germline gives CDR1 LNHDA, CDR2 SQIVND (reference sequence). V was clipped by 3 bases and J by 9 bases, with 15 bases between them. The CDR3 is CASSMTGRQSIQYF. In DNA form, the CDR3 reads TGTGCCAGTAGTATGACAGGCCGTCAGTCCATTCAGTACTTC.

This clone has more than one count but fewer than ten. The chain combines TRBV27 with TRBJ1-2; 10 bases are a match to TRBD1. Per germline, CDR1 MNHEY and CDR2 SMNVEV (reference sequence). The ends lost 5 bases at V and 8 bases at J; junction bases unmatched: 8. The CDR3 length is 14 residues. The CDR3 DNA reads TGTGCCAGCAGTGCGACAGGGGGCTTTGGCGGCTACACCTTC. It translates to CASSATGGFGGYTF.

The chain carries TRBV2 and TRBJ2-1; 10 bases fit TRBD2. V gave up 7 bases and J gave up 5 bases; unmatched junction bases: 5. This CDR3 comprises 14 residues. CDR1 and CDR2 (germline): SNHLY, FYNNEI. In DNA form, the CDR3 reads TGTGCCAGCACCGTACTAGCGGGGAACAATGAGCAGTTCTTC. It is translated as CASTVLAGNNEQFF.

V and J are TRBV7-2 and TRBJ2-5, with D tentatively TRBD1 or TRBD2 (5 bases each). This CDR3 contains 14 residues. With 1 base removed from V and 5 bases from J, the gap between germline ends came to 11 bases. Germline CDR1 SGHTA, CDR2 FQGNSA. The CDR3 DNA is TGTGCCAGCAGCTTAGATCAGGGAGTTGAGACCCAGTACTTC. Encoded protein: CASSLDQGVETQYF.

The rearrangement links TRBV7-2 to TRBJ2-6, with D hard to call. Germline assignment: CDR1 SGHTA and CDR2 FQGNSA. The V gene lost 4 bases and the J gene lost 0 bases, with 4 bases spanning the gap. This CDR3 contains 14 residues. CDR3 nucleotide sequence: TGTGCCAGCAGCTCCTACTCTGGGGCCAACGTCCTGACTTTC. It translates to CASSSYSGANVLTF.

This chain joins TRBV4-2 and TRBJ2-7; 8 nucleotides align to TRBD2. V dropped 1 base and J dropped 5; count of bases not matched to a gene: 4. CDR1 and CDR2 (germline): LGHNA, YNFKEQ. This CDR3 region has 14 residues. The CDR3 reads CASSQGPGRDEQYF. CDR3 sequence (DNA): TGTGCCAGCAGCCAAGGCCCCGGGAGGGACGAGCAGTACTTC.

The rearrangement joins TRBV7-9 to TRBJ2-3; 7 positions match TRBD2. From germline, CDR1 is SEHNR and CDR2 FQNEAQ (reference sequence). The CDR3 has 17 amino acids. With V trimmed by 3 bases and J by 6 bases, 15 bases remained unmatched. CDR3 coding DNA: TGTGCCAGCAGCTTCCTCCTTGGACTAGAAAGTGTCGATACGCAGTATTTT. It yields the protein CASSFLLGLESVDTQYF.

The chain has TRBV18 and TRBJ1-2, with 10 bases matching TRBD1. Trimming at V came to 2 bases and at J to 3 bases, leaving 0 bases not matched to a gene. The CDR3 runs 14 residues. The V gene's germline CDR1 is KGHSH and CDR2 LQKENI. CDR3 sequence (DNA): TGTGCCAGCTCACCAGGGACAGGGGACTATGGCTACACCTTC. Translation gives CASSPGTGDYGYTF.

The V call is TRBV5-6, the J call TRBJ2-3, with 9 nucleotides matching TRBD1. Trimming at V came to 2 bases and at J to 2 bases, leaving 3 bases not matched to a gene. Germline V CDR1 and CDR2: SGHDT, YYEEEE. This CDR3 comprises 15 residues. CDR3 in amino acids: CASSFGQGYTDTQYF. In nucleotides, the CDR3 is TGTGCCAGCAGCTTCGGACAGGGGTACACAGATACGCAGTATTTT.

The V and J genes are TRBV27 and TRBJ2-1, with D perhaps matching TRBD2 (7 bases). Germline V gene data show CDR1 as MNHEY and CDR2 as SMNVEV (reference sequence). Trimming shortened V by 10 bases and J by 4 bases, and 23 bases separated the two germline ends. The CDR3 sequence is 16 residues long. CDR3 in amino acids: CATGGGGRGTYNEQFF. CDR3 in DNA: TGTGCCACTGGGGGGGGCGGGAGAGGAACGTACAATGAGCAGTTCTTC.

The rearrangement uses TRBV9 and TRBJ2-3, with D perhaps matching TRBD2 (7 bases). From germline, CDR1 is SGDLS and CDR2 YYNGEE. The V gene lost 1 base and the J gene lost 4 bases, with 16 bases spanning the gap. This CDR3 contains 16 residues. The CDR3 DNA follows: TGTGCCAGCAGCGTATCTAGCGGAGAGGGGGCAGATACGCAGTATTTT. This sequence encodes CASSVSSGEGADTQYF.

This clone was counted a single time. This chain links TRBV2 with TRBJ1-1; 7 nucleotides align to TRBD1. This CDR3 is built from 14 residues. J gave up 6 bases and V 8 bases, and 12 bases lay outside the gene matches. Germline V CDR1 and CDR2: SNHLY, FYNNEI. The CDR3 coding sequence is TGTGCCAGCCCCCCGAGACAGGGTGTACCTGAAGCTTTCTTT. It is translated as CASPPRQGVPEAFF.

This chain uses TRBV29-1 with TRBJ1-1; TRBD1 is a possible D gene (5 bases). V was shortened by 7 bases and J by 5 bases, with 23 bases between the two germline ends. CDR1 and CDR2 from the germline V gene are SQVTM and ANQGSEA. The CDR3 has 15 amino acids. For the CDR3, the DNA is TGCAGCGCCGAAATTGAAGCAGGGTTTAGGACTGAAGCTTTCTTT. It encodes CSAEIEAGFRTEAFF.

This clone was observed a few times. The chain uses TRBV6-4 and TRBJ2-3, with 13 bases identical to TRBD2. With V trimmed by 0 bases and J by 4 bases, 1 base remained unmatched. CDR1 and CDR2 from the germline V gene are MRHNA and SNTAGT. The length of the CDR3 is 16 residues. The CDR3 DNA reads as TGTGCCAGCAGTGACTCAACTAGCGGGGGGGCAGATACGCAGTATTTT. Protein product: CASSDSTSGGADTQYF.

The V call is TRBV6-5, the J call TRBJ2-1; 10 positions match TRBD2. The CDR3 sequence is 16 residues long. The germline gives CDR1 MNHEY, CDR2 SVGAGI. The V segment lost 0 bases and the J segment 5 bases; nucleotides outside the gene matches: 4. CDR3 residues: CASSYSPSGSHNEQFF. The CDR3 coding sequence is TGTGCCAGCAGTTACTCTCCTAGCGGGAGCCACAATGAGCAGTTCTTC.